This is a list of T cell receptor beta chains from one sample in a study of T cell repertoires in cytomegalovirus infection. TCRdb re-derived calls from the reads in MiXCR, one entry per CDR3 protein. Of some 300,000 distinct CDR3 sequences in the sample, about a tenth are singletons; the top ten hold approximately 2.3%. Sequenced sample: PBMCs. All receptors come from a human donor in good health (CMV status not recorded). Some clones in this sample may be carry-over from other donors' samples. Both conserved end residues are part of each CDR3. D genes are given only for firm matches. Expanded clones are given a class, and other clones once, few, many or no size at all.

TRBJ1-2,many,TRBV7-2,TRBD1,TGTGCCAGCAGCCGGACAGGGGTTGGCTACACCTTC,CASSRTGVGYTF
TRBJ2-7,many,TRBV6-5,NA,TGTGCCAGCAGTTACTTGGACAGCCCCTACGAGCAGTACTTC,CASSYLDSPYEQYF
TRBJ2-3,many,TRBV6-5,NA,TGTGCCAGCAGTTACTCGGGACGCGAGACAGATACGCAGTATTTT,CASSYSGRETDTQYF
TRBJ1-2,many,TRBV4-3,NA,TGCGCCAGCAGCCAAGATCTACCCTCTCCCCATGGCTACACCTTC,CASSQDLPSPHGYTF
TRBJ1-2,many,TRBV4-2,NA,TGTGCCAGCAGCCAAGAATTTGGGCAGGGTGATGGCTACACCTTC,CASSQEFGQGDGYTF
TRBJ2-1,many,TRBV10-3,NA,TGTGCCACCTCAGCCTACAATGAGCAGTTCTTC,CATSAYNEQFF
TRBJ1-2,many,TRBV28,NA,TGTGCCAGCAGTTTGTCGGTCCGTAACTATGGCTACACCTTC,CASSLSVRNYGYTF
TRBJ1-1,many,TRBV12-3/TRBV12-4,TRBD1,TGTGCCAGCAGTTTAAAGCCAGGGGGGGACACTGAAGCTTTCTTT,CASSLKPGGDTEAFF
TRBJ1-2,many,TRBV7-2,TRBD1,TGTGCCAGCAGCCTTACAGGGGGAGACTATGGCTACACCTTC,CASSLTGGDYGYTF
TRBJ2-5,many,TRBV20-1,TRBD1,TGCAGTGCTAGGTGGACAGGGTATATCCAAGAGACCCAGTACTTC,CSARWTGYIQETQYF
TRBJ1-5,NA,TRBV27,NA,TGTGCCAGCAGTTTATCCCCCGGCAATCAGCCCCAGCATTTT,CASSLSPGNQPQHF
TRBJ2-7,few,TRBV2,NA,TGTGCCAGCAGTGAAAGGGCCTCTCTCGAGCAGTACTTC,CASSERASLEQYF
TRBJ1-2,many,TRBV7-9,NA,TGTGCCAGCAGCTTAGGGGAAGGAACCTATGGCTACACCTTC,CASSLGEGTYGYTF
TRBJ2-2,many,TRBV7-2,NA,TGTGCCAGCAGCCCCGGGCCCCCTAAGGGCGGGGAGCTGTTTTTT,CASSPGPPKGGELFF
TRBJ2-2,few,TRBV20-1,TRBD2,TGCAGTGCGACACTAGCGGGGGCGAACACCGGGGAGCTGTTTTTT,CSATLAGANTGELFF
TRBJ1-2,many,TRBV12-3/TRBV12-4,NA,TGTGCCAGCAGCCTTGGGCCCGCAGGTGGCTACACCTTC,CASSLGPAGGYTF
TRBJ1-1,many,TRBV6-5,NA,TGTGCCAGCAGTTACTCTCTGTTATTTGAAGCTTTCTTT,CASSYSLLFEAFF
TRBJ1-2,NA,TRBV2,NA,TGTGCCAGCAGTCCCACGGGGGGCCTGGGCTACGCCTTC,CASSPTGGLGYAF
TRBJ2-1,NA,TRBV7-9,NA,TGTGCCAGCAGCTCAGTCGGGGGGCCGCGGAATGAGCAGTTCTTC,CASSSVGGPRNEQFF
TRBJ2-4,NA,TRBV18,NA,TGTGCCAGCTCACCGACCCTCGGGCGGGGAACCCACATTCAGTACTTC,CASSPTLGRGTHIQYF
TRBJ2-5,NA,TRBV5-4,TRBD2,TGTGCCAGCAGCTCCCGACTTAGCGGGGGGGAGACCCAGTACTTC,CASSSRLSGGETQYF
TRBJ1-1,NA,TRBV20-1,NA,TGCAGTGCTAGACAGGGTCGGGCCACTGAAGCTTTCTTT,CSARQGRATEAFF
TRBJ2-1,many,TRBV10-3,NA,TGTGCCATCAGTGAGGGCCGGGGGCGTTCCTACAATGAGCAGTTCTTC,CAISEGRGRSYNEQFF
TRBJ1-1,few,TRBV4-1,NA,TGCGCCAGCAGCCAAGTCCGGGGGGCGCGGACTGAAGCTTTCTTT,CASSQVRGARTEAFF
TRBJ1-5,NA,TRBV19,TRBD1,TGTGCCAGTAGTTACACAGGGGTAGGTAATGTTGGTCAGCCCCAGCATTTT,CASSYTGVGNVGQPQHF
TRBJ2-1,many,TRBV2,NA,TGTGCCAGCAACGCTGGGAATGAGCAGTTCTTC,CASNAGNEQFF
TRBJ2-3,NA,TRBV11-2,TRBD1,TGTGCCAGCAGCTCCCGGACAGGGAGGCCAGATACGCAGTATTTT,CASSSRTGRPDTQYF
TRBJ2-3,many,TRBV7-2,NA,TGTGCCAGCTATTGGAACGGGGGGCCGACAGATACGCAGTATTTT,CASYWNGGPTDTQYF
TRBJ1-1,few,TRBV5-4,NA,TGTGCCAGCAGCTTGCTTGGCAGGGGCCAAATGAACACTGAAGCTTTCTTT,CASSLLGRGQMNTEAFF
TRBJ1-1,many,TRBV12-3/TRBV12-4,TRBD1,TGTGCCAGCACAACAGGGGGCCCTGAAGCTTTCTTT,CASTTGGPEAFF
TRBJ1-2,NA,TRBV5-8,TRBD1,TGTGCCAGCAGCCCGGGGGACAGGGAAAATCATGGCTACACCTTC,CASSPGDRENHGYTF
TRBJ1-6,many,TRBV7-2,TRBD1,TGTGCCAGCAGTTCACGACAGGGGGAATCACCCCTCCACTTT,CASSSRQGESPLHF
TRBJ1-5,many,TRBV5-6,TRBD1,TGTGCCAGCAGCTTCGGGACAGGGACGTTCGGCAATCAGCCCCAGCATTTT,CASSFGTGTFGNQPQHF
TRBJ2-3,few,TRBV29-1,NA,TGCAGCGTTGACCAAAAAATGAGCACAGATACGCAGTATTTT,CSVDQKMSTDTQYF
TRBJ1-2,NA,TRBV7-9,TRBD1,TGTGCCAGCAGCTACCAGGACAGGGGGGGCTATGGCTACACCTTC,CASSYQDRGGYGYTF
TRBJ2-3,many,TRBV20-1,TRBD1,TGCAGTGCTAGCTGGACAGGGGGCTTTACAGATACGCAGTATTTT,CSASWTGGFTDTQYF
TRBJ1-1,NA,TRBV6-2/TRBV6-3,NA,TGTGCCAGCAGTTACTCCCCGAGCGGGGGAACTGAAGCTTTCTTT,CASSYSPSGGTEAFF
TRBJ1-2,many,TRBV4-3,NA,TGCGCCAGCAGCCAAGAGAGGGCCGTGCGGAACTATGGCTACACCTTC,CASSQERAVRNYGYTF
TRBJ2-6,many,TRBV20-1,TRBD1,TGCAGTGCTAGAGCGGGACAGGGAAGAACTCTATCTGGGGCCAACGTCCTGACTTTC,CSARAGQGRTLSGANVLTF
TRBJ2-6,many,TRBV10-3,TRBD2,TGTGCCATCAGTGAGACCTCTTGGACTAGCGGGGGTTCTGGGGCCAACGTCCTGACTTTC,CAISETSWTSGGSGANVLTF
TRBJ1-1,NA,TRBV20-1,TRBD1,TGCAGTGTCGACAGGGTGAGCACTGAAGCTTTCTTT,CSVDRVSTEAFF